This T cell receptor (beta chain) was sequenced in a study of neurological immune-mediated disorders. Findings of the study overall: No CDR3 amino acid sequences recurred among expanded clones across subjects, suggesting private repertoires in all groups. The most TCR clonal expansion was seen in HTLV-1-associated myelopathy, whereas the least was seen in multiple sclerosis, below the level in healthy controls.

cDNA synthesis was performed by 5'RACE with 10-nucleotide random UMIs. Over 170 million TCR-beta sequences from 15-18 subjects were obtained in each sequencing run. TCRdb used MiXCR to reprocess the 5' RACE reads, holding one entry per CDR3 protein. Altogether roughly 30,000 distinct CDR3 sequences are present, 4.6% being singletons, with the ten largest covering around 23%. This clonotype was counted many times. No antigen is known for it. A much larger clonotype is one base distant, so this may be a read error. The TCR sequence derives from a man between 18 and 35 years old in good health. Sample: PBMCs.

CDR3 in amino acids: CSIATDYGYTF. CDR3 nucleotides: TGCAGCATTGCGACGGATTATGGCTACACCTTC. The chain employs TRBV29-1 and TRBJ1-2; no clear D gene. The germline gives CDR1 SQVTM, CDR2 ANQGSEA. V was pared by 8 bases and J by 5 bases, with 12 bases between. The CDR3 spans 11 residues.